Below, 10 T cell receptor beta chains from the same sample are listed, as sequenced in a study of cytomegalovirus exposure and HLA in healthy donors. The PCR ran on 60 Vbeta and 13 Jbeta primers. Generated by immunoSEQ multiplex PCR, the TCRdb table keeps only in-frame clones and is missing some. This sample has under 200,000 clones, with roughly 80% found just once. The sequenced sample was PBMCs. Source of these receptors: a male donor in good health and CMV-seropositive.

This chain connects TRBV15 to TRBJ2-5, with D possibly being TRBD1 (6 bases). Per germline, CDR1 LNHNV and CDR2 YYDKDF (reference sequence). The CDR3 is 15 residues long. V lost 4 bases to trimming and J lost 5 bases, with 17 bases between them. For the CDR3, the DNA is TGTGCCACCAGCAAATCCGGGACACGGAGTGAGACCCAGTACTTC. Translation gives CATSKSGTRSETQYF. Complete variable domain (other parts from reference TRBV15 and TRBJ2-5): DAMVIQNPRYQVTQFGKPVTLSCSQTLNHNVMYWYQQKSSQAPKLLFHYYDKDFNNEADTPDNFQSRRPNTSFCFLDIRSPGLGDTAMYLCATSKSGTRSETQYFGPGTRLLVL.

The gene calls are TRBV5-6 and TRBJ1-3, with D hard to call. The CDR3 spans 14 residues. The V end lost 3 bases, the J end lost 0 bases, and 7 bases lay between the germline ends. Germline V lookup: CDR1 SGHDT, CDR2 YYEEEE. The CDR3 DNA is TGTGCCAGCAGCTCCCCCGGCTCTGGAAACACCATATATTTT. This translates into CASSSPGSGNTIYF.

As concerns this clone: The junction shows a germline mismatch at one end, possibly a read error. This chain uses TRBV7-9 with TRBJ2-7, with a weak D call TRBD1 (6 bases). The CDR3 has 12 residues. Per the germline V gene, CDR1 is SEHNR and CDR2 is FQNEAQ (reference sequence). CDR3 residues: CSSSIAGAAGYF. In DNA form, the CDR3 reads TGTTCCAGCAGCATAGCAGGGGCTGCCGGGTACTTC.

The chain joins TRBV7-6 to TRBJ2-7; perhaps TRBD1 as D (5 bases). The ends were cut back, 5 bases at V and 3 bases at J, with 14 bases in the middle. This CDR3 contains 14 residues. Germline lookup yields CDR1 SGHVS and CDR2 FNYEAQ. The CDR3 region has the DNA TGTGCCAGCAGCACGGACGACAGAAACTACGAGCAGTACTTC. This encodes CASSTDDRNYEQYF.

This chain uses TRBV11-2 with TRBJ2-7; 11 bases are shared with TRBD2. The V gene's germline CDR1 is SGHAT and CDR2 FQNNGV. Trimming at V came to 5 bases and at J to 5 bases, leaving 5 bases not matched to a gene. The CDR3 is 14 amino acids. This chain's CDR3 is CASSQIAGGHEQYF. In DNA form, the CDR3 reads TGTGCCAGCAGCCAAATAGCGGGAGGGCACGAGCAGTACTTC.

The chain couples TRBV5-4 to TRBJ1-2, with 7 nucleotides matching TRBD1. The V segment lost 4 bases and the J segment 6 bases; nucleotides outside the gene matches: 15. The germline V gene encodes CDR1 SGHNT and CDR2 YYREEE (reference sequence). The CDR3 is made up of 16 amino acids. The CDR3 sequence is CASSGAPGQDENGYTF. For the CDR3, the DNA is TGTGCCAGCAGCGGGGCCCCAGGACAGGATGAAAATGGCTACACCTTC.

The CDR3 DNA reads as TGTGCCAGCAGCCTGCCGGGTGGGGAGCAGTTCTTC. This codes for CASSLPGGEQFF. This chain links TRBV7-8 with TRBJ2-1; unclear D gene. V was cut by 5 bases and J by 10 bases, with 12 bases left in between. In germline, CDR1 is SGHVS, CDR2 FQNEAQ. The CDR3 covers 12 residues.

The genes are TRBV18 and TRBJ2-7; 7 bases are shared with TRBD1. The CDR3 totals 15 residues. Per germline, CDR1 KGHSH and CDR2 LQKENI. V was pared by 4 bases and J by 2 bases, with 8 bases of the junction left unmatched. The CDR3 nucleotides read TGTGCCAGCTCACACACTACAGGGGCCCCCTACGAGCAGTACTTC. As protein: CASSHTTGAPYEQYF.

This chain links TRBV28 with TRBJ1-1, with D unclear. The V end was cut by 2 bases, the J end by 11 bases, with 12 bases between. From germline, CDR1 is MDHEN and CDR2 SYDVKM. This CDR3 comprises 12 residues. The CDR3 reads CASSLEYYEAFF. The DNA of the CDR3 is TGTGCCAGCAGTTTAGAATATTACGAGGCTTTCTTT. Combining the CDR3 with reference TRBV28 and TRBJ1-1 gives the whole variable domain DVKVTQSSRYLVKRTGEKVFLECVQDMDHENMFWYRQDPGLGLRLIYFSYDVKMKEKGDIPEGYSVSREKKERFSLILESASTNQTSMYLCASSLEYYEAFFGQGTRLTVV.

This rearrangement joins TRBV19 to TRBJ1-1; 9 bases line up with TRBD1. With V trimmed by 5 bases and J by 1 base, 5 bases remained unmatched. From germline, CDR1 is LNHDA and CDR2 SQIVND (reference sequence). This CDR3 spans 15 amino acids. The CDR3: CASSLGQGKNTEAFF. The CDR3 coding sequence is TGTGCCAGTAGTCTCGGACAGGGGAAGAACACTGAAGCTTTCTTT.